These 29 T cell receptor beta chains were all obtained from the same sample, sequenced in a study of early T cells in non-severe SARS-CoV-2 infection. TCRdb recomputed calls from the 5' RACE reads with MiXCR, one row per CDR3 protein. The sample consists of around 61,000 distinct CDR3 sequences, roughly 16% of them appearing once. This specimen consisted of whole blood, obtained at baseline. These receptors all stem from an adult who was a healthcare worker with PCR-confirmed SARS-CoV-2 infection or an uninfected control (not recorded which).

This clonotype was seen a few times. The CDR3 region has the DNA TGTGCCAGCAGTTTAGGACAGGGAGGAGCCTACGAGCAGTACTTC. Its protein is CASSLGQGGAYEQYF. The chain couples TRBV12-3 or TRBV12-4 to TRBJ2-7, with D tentatively TRBD1 (7 bases). The length of the CDR3 is 15 residues. V lost 1 base to trimming and J lost 2 bases, with 12 bases between them.

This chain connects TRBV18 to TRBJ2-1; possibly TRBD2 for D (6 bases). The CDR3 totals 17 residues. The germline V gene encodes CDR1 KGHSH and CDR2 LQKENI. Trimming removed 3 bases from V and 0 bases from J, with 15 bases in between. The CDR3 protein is CASSPYVRGSSYNEQFF. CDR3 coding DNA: TGTGCCAGCTCACCCTATGTGCGGGGTAGCTCCTACAATGAGCAGTTCTTC.

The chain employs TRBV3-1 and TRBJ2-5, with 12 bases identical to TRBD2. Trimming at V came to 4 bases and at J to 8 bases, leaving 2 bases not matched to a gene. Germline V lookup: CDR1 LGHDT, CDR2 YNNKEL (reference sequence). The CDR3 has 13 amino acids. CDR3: CASSPSGRVTQYF. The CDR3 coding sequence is TGTGCCAGCAGCCCTAGCGGGAGGGTTACCCAGTACTTC.

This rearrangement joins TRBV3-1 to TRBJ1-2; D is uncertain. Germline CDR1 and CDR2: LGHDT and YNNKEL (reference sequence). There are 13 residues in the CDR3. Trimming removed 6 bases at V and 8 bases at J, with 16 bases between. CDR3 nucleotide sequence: TGTGCCAGCAGTGTCGGCCCCCGGTGGGGCTACACCTTC. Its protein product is CASSVGPRWGYTF.

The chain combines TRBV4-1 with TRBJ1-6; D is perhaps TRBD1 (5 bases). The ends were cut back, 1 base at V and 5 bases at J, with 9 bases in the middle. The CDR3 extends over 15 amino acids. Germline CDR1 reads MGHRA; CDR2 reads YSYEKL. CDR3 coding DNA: TGCGCCAGCAGCCAAGTTGCAGGGAATAATTCACCCCTCCACTTT. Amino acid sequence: CASSQVAGNNSPLHF.

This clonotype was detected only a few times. CDR3 loop: CASSPGLAGGPSSYNEQFF. The CDR3 DNA sequence: TGCGCCAGCAGCCCGGGACTAGCGGGGGGGCCGAGCTCCTACAATGAGCAGTTCTTC. The rearrangement links TRBV4-1 to TRBJ2-1, with 16 nucleotides matching TRBD2. Germline assignment: CDR1 MGHRA and CDR2 YSYEKL. CDR3 length: 19 amino acids. V gave up 4 bases and J gave up 0 bases; unmatched junction bases: 6.

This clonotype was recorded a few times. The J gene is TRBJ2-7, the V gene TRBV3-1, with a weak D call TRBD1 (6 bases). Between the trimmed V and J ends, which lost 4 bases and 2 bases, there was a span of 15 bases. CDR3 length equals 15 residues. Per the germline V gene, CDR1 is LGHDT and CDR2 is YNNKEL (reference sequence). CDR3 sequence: CASSRADSSAYEQYF. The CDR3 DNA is TGTGCCAGCAGCCGAGCGGACAGCTCAGCCTACGAGCAGTACTTC.

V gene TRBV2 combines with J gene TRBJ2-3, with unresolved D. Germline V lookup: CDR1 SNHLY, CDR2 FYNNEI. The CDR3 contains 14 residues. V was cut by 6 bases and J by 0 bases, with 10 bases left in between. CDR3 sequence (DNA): TGTGCCAGCAGGTTGGGATCTAGCACAGATACGCAGTATTTT. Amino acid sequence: CASRLGSSTDTQYF.

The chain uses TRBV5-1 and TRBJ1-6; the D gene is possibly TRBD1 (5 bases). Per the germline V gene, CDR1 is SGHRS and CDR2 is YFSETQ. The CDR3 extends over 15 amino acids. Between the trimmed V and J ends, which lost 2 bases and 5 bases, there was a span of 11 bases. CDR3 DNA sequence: TGCGCCAGCAGCTTCTCCGGGACGGATAATTCACCCCTCCACTTT. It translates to CASSFSGTDNSPLHF.

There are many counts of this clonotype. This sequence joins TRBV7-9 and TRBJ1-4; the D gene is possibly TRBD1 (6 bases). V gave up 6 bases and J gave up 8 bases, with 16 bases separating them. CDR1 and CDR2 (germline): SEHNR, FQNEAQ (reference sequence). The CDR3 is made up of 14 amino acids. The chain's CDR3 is CASSIQGGGEKLFF. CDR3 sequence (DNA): TGTGCCAGCAGTATACAGGGAGGCGGCGAAAAACTGTTTTTT.

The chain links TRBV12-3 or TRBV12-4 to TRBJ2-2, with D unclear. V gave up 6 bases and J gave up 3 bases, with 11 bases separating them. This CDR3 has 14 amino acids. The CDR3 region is CASREFLDTGELFF. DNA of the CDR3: TGTGCCAGCAGGGAATTTCTGGACACCGGGGAGCTGTTTTTT.

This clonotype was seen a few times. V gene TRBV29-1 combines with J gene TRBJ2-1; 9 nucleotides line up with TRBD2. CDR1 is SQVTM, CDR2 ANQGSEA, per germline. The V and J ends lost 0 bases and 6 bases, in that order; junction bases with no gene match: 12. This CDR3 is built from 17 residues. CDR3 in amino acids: CSVEDRAGASGVNEQFF. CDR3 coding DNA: TGCAGCGTTGAAGATCGAGCGGGGGCTAGCGGGGTCAATGAGCAGTTCTTC.

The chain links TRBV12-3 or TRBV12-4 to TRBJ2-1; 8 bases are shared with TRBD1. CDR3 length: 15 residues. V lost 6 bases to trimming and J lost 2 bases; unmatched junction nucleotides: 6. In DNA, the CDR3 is TGTGCCAGCAGCATGACAGGGGTGGCCTACAATGAGCAGTTCTTC. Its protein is CASSMTGVAYNEQFF.

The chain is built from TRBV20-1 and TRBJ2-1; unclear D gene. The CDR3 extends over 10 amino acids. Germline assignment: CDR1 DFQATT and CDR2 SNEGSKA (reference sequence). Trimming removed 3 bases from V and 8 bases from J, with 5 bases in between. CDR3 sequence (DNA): TGCAGTGCTAGGGGTTATGAGCAGTTCTTC. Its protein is CSARGYEQFF.

CDR3 residues: CSPGTSGAGTQYF. The DNA of the CDR3 is TGCAGTCCCGGGACTAGCGGAGCGGGGACCCAGTACTTC. The rearrangement links TRBV20-1 to TRBJ2-5, with 11 bases lining up with TRBD2. V was pared by 8 bases and J by 7 bases, with 9 bases of the junction left unmatched. The CDR3 loop spans 13 amino acids. Germline V gives CDR1 DFQATT, CDR2 SNEGSKA (reference sequence).

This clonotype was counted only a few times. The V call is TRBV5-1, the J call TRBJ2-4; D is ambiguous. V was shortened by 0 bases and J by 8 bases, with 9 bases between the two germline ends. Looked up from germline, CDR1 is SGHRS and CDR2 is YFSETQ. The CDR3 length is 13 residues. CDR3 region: CASSLVGGDIQYF. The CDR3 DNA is TGCGCCAGCAGCTTGGTAGGTGGGGACATTCAGTACTTC.

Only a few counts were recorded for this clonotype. The CDR3 loop reads CASSLVAGTRETQYF. The CDR3 nucleotides are TGTGCCAGCAGCTTAGTTGCAGGGACGAGAGAGACCCAGTACTTC. The V and J genes are TRBV7-6 and TRBJ2-5; D may be TRBD1 or TRBD2 (5 bases each). The CDR3 is 15 amino acids. CDR1 and CDR2 (germline): SGHVS, FNYEAQ. V shed 1 base and J shed 4 bases, with 13 bases lying between them.

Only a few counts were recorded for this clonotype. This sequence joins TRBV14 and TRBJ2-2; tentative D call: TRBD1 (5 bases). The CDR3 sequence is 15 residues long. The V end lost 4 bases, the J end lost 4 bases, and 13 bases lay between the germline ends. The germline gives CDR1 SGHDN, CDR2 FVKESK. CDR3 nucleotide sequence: TGTGCCAGCAGCCCTCGCAGGGTGATCACCGGGGAGCTGTTTTTT. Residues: CASSPRRVITGELFF.

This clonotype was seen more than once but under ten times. CDR3 protein: CASSFQRPSTDTQYF. CDR3 nucleotide sequence: TGTGCCAGCAGTTTCCAGCGGCCCAGCACAGATACGCAGTATTTT. The chain couples TRBV27 to TRBJ2-3, with D perhaps matching TRBD2 (5 bases). V lost 3 bases and J 0 bases, leaving 10 bases between the germline ends. Germline V gives CDR1 MNHEY, CDR2 SMNVEV (reference sequence). CDR3 length: 15 amino acids.

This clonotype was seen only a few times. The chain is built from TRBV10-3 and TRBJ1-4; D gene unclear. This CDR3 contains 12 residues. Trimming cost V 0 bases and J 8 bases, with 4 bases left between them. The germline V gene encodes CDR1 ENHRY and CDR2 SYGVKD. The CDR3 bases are TGTGCCATCAGTGAGTCGTTGGAAAAACTGTTTTTT. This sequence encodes CAISESLEKLFF.

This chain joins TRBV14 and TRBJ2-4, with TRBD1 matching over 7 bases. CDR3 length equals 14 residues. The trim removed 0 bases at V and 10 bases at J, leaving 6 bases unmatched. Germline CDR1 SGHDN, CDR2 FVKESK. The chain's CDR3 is CASSQDPQGEIQYF. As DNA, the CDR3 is TGTGCCAGCAGCCAAGACCCCCAGGGGGAGATTCAGTACTTC.

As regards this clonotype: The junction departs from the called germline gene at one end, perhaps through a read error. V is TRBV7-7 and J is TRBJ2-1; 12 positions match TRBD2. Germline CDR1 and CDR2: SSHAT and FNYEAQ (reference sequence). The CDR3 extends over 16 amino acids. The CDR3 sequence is CASSASSGGASNELFF. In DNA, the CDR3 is TGTGCCAGCAGCGCCTCTAGCGGGGGGGCCTCGAATGAGCTGTTCTTC.

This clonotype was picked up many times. Here the CDR3 DNA reads TGTGCCAGGGATGGGGGCAGAAGCAATCAGCCCCAGCATTTT. Its translation is CARDGGRSNQPQHF. The J gene is TRBJ1-5, the V gene TRBV9; TRBD1 is a possible D gene (6 bases). The CDR3 spans 14 residues. The germline gives CDR1 SGDLS, CDR2 YYNGEE. V shed 8 bases and J shed 1 base, with 13 bases lying between them. The entire variable domain, with the rest obtained from reference TRBV9 and TRBJ1-5, is as follows: DSGVTQTPKHLITATGQRVTLRCSPRSGDLSVYWYQQSLDQGLQFLIQYYNGEERAKGNILERFSAQQFPDLHSELNLSSLELGDSALYFCARDGGRSNQPQHFGDGTRLSIL.

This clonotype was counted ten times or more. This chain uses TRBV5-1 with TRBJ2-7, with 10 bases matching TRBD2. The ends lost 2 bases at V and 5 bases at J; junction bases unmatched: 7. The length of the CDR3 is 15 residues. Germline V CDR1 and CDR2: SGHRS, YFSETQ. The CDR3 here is CASSLAGGPGHEQYF. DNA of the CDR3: TGCGCCAGCAGCTTAGCGGGAGGGCCAGGCCACGAGCAGTACTTC.

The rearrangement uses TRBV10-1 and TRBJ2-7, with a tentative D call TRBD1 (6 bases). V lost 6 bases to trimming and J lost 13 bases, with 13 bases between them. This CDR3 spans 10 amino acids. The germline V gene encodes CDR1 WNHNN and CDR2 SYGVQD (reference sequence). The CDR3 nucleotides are TGCGCCAGCAGGGCAGGGGTACCATACTTC. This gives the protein CASRAGVPYF.

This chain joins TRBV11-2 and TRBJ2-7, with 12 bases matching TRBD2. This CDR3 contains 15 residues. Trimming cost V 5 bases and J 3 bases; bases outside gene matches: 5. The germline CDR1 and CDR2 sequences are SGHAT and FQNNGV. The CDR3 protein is CASSPRTSGVYEQYF. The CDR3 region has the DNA TGTGCCAGCAGCCCACGGACTAGCGGGGTCTACGAGCAGTACTTC.

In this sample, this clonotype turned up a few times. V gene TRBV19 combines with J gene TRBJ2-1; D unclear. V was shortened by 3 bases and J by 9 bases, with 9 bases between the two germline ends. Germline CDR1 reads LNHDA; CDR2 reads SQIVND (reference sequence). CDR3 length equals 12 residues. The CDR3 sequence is CASSIGRFEQFF. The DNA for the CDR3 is TGTGCCAGTAGTATCGGTAGATTTGAGCAGTTCTTC.

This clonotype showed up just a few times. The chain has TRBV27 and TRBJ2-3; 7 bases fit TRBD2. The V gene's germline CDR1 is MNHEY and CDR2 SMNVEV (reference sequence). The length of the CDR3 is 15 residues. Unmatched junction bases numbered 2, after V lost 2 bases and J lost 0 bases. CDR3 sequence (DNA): TGTGCCAGCAGTTTAACTAGCGCAAGCACAGATACGCAGTATTTT. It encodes CASSLTSASTDTQYF.

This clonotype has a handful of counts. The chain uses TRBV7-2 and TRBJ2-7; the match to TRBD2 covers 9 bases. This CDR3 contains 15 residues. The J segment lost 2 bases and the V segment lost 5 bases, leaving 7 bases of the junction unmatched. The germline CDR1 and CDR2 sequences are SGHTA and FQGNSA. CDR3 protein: CASSPSSGKPYEQYF. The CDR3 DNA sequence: TGTGCCAGCAGCCCCTCTAGCGGGAAGCCCTACGAGCAGTACTTC.